This TCR beta chain was captured by sequencing in a study of blood T cell repertoires in COVID-19. Across the whole study: Samples came from the United States, Italy and Spain, spanning acute and convalescent COVID-19. From T cells, B-cell-depleted T cells, or PBMCs came the material, which was cDNA or gDNA.

This clone was recorded only once. Germline V gene data show CDR1 as LGHDT and CDR2 as YNNKEL (reference sequence). V shed 1 base and J 6 bases; nucleotides not matched to a gene: 6. This CDR3 is built from 16 residues. Per the original data handling: From reference gene primer amplification, estimates of nucleated cell counts were derived. The method was immunoSEQ multiplex PCR; TCRdb's version includes in-frame clones alone and lacks a portion of them. V and J calls and clone size are given by that table; D and trimming were obtained from the DNA. The sample holds around 150,000 clones; 65% to 90% are singletons and the top ten take about 7.2%.

The TCR was taken from a woman between 50 and 59 years old in a cohort sampled during active or convalescent COVID-19. The source material was peripheral blood. V gene TRBV3-1 (or the pseudogene TRBV3-2) combines with J gene TRBJ2-2, with TRBD2 matching 9 bases. CDR3 nucleotides: TGTGCCAGCAGCCAAGCTGGAGCGGGGGGCGCCGGGGAGCTGTTTTTT. Its protein product is CASSQAGAGGAGELFF.